The source of this T cell receptor beta chain is a study of T cells in Graves' hyperthyroidism and ophthalmopathy. It was RNA transcripts that yielded the amplified TCR beta CDR3 regions. Carried out on the TCR CDR3, a first-round RT-PCR used the HTBI primer set. Using its own MiXCR run on the multiplex PCR reads, TCRdb lists one record per CDR3 protein. The table shows about 350,000 distinct CDR3 sequences, with approximately 18% occurring only once. A Clinical Activity Score of at least 3, a NOSPECS grade of at least 4 and a duration under 3 months were recorded in the ophthalmopathy patients. A remark on this clonotype: Antigen: not known.

The V gene's germline CDR1 is MNHEY and CDR2 SVGEGT. J gave up 7 bases and V 5 bases, and 4 bases lay outside the gene matches. CDR3 size: 12 residues. Regarding the study as a whole: Separation of ophthalmopathy from stable hyperthyroidism was achieved by a 13 V-J model. Clonotypes that were expanded in thyroid above 0.001 mostly appeared in blood too.

The specimen was blood. The J gene is TRBJ1-1, the V gene TRBV6-2 or TRBV6-3, with 7 bases aligning to TRBD1. This clonotype was obtained from a woman aged 40 to 50 with Graves' ophthalmopathy. The CDR3 loop is CASSNRGVEAFF. CDR3 nucleotide sequence: TGTGCCAGCAGTAACAGGGGTGTTGAAGCTTTCTTT.